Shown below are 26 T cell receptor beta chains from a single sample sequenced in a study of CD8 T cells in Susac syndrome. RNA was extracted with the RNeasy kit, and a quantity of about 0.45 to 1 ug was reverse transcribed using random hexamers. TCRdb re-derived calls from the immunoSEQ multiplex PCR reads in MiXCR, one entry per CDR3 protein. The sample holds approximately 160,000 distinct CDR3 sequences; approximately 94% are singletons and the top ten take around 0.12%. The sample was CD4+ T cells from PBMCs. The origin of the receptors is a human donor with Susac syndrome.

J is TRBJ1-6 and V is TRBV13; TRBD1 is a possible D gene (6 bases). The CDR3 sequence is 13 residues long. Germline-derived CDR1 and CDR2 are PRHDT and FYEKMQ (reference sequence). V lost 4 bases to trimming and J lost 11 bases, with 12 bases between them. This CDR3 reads CASSSTGRTPLHF. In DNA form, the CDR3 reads TGTGCCAGCAGCTCCACAGGGAGGACACCCCTCCACTTT.

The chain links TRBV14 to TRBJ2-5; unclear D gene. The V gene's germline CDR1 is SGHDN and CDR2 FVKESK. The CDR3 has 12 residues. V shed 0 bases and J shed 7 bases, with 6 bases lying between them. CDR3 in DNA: TGTGCCAGCAGCCAAGACTGGGCGACCCAGTACTTC. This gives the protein CASSQDWATQYF.

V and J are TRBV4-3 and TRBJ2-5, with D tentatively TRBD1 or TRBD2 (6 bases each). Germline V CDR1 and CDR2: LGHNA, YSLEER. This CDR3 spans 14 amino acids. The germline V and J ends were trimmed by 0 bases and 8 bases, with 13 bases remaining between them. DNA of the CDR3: TGCGCCAGCAGCCAAGATAGGGGGGACCGAACCCAGTACTTC. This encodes CASSQDRGDRTQYF.

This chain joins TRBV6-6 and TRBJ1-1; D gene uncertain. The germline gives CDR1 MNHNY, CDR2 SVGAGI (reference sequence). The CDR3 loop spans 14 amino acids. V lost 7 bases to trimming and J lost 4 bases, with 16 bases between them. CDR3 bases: TGTGCCAGCATTCGAAGGGAAGGAGGCACTGAAGCTTTCTTT. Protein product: CASIRREGGTEAFF.

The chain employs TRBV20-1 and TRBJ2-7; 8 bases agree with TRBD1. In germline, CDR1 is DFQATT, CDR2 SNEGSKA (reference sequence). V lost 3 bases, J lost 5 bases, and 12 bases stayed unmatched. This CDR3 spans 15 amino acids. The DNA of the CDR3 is TGCAGTGCTAGTAATGCAGGACAGGGCAGGAACGAGCAGTACTTC. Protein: CSASNAGQGRNEQYF.

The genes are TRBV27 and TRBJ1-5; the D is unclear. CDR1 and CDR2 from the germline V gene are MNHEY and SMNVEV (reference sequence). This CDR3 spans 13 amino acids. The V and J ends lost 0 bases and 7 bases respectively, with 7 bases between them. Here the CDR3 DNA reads TGTGCCAGCAGTTTATCAGGGAGGCAGCCCCAGCATTTT. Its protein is CASSLSGRQPQHF.

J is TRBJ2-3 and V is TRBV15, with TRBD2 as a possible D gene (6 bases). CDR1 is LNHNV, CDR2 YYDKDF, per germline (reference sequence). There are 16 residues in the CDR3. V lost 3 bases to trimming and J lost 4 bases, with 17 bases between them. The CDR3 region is CATSRFRESLPDTQYF. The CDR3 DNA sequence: TGTGCCACCAGCAGGTTCCGGGAGAGTCTTCCAGATACGCAGTATTTT.

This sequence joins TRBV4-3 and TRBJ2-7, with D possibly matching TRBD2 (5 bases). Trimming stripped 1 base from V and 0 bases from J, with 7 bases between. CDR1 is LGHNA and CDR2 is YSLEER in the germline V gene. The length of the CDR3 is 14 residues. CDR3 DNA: TGCGCCAGCAGCCAAGGAGGGAGCTCCTACGAGCAGTACTTC. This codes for CASSQGGSSYEQYF.

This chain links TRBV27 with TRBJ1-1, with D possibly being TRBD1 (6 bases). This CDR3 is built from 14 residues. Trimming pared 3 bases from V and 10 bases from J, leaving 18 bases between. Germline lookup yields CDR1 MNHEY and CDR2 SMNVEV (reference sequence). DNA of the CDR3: TGTGCCAGCAGTTTGGCCAGGGGAACCTTCGGAGCTTTCTTT. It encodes CASSLARGTFGAFF.

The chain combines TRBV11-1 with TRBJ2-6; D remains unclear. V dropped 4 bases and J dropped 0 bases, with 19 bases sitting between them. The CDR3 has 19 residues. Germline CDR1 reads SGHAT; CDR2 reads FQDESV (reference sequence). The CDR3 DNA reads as TGTGCCAGCAGCTGGCGGAAGACGGGTCCAAGCTCTGGGGCCAACGTCCTGACTTTC. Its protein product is CASSWRKTGPSSGANVLTF.

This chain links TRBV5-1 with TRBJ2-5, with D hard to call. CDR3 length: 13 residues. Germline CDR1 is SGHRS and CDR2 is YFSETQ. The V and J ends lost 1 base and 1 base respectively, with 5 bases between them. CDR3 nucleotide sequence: TGCGCCAGCAGCTTGAACAGCCAAGAGACCCAGTACTTC. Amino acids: CASSLNSQETQYF.

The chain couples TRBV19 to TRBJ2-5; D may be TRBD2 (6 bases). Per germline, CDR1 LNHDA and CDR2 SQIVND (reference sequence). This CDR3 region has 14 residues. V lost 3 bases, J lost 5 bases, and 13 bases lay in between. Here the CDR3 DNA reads TGTGCCAGTAGTATGGGAGGTAACGGGGAGACCCAGTACTTC. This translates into CASSMGGNGETQYF.

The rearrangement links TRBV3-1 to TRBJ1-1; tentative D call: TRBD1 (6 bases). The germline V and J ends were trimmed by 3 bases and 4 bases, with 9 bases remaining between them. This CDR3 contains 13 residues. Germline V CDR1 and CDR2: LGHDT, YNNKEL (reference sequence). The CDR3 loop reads CASSHMTGTEAFF. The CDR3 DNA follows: TGTGCCAGCAGCCATATGACAGGCACTGAAGCTTTCTTT.

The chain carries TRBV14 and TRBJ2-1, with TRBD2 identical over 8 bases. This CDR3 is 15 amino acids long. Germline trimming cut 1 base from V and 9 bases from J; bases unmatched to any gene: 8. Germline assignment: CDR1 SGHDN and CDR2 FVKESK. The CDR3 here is CASSQVFAGGSEQFF. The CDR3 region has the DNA TGTGCCAGCAGCCAAGTCTTCGCGGGAGGAAGTGAGCAGTTCTTC.

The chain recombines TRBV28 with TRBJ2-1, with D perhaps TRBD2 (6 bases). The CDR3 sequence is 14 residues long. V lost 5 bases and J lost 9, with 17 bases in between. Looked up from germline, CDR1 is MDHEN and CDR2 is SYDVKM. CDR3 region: CASSRLVSHFEQFF. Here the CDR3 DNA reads TGTGCCAGCAGTCGACTAGTATCCCACTTTGAGCAGTTCTTC.

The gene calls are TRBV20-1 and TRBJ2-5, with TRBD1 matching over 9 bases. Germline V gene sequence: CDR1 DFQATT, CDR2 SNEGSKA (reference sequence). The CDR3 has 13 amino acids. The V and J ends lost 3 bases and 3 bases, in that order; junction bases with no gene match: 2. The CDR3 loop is CSARGDREETQYF. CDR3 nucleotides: TGCAGTGCTAGGGGGGACAGGGAAGAGACCCAGTACTTC.

The CDR3 protein is CASSRTEFSGANVLTF. DNA for the CDR3: TGTGCCAGCAGTAGGACAGAATTCTCTGGGGCCAACGTCCTGACTTTC. The rearrangement links TRBV9 to TRBJ2-6; possible D gene TRBD1, 6 bases. This CDR3 is 16 amino acids long. Germline V lookup: CDR1 SGDLS, CDR2 YYNGEE. V dropped 5 bases and J dropped 0 bases, with 12 bases sitting between them.

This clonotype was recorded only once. The CDR3 bases are TGTGCCAGCAGTTTAGGTTCAAGGGAGTGGGGCTACACCTTC. Amino acid sequence: CASSLGSREWGYTF. J is TRBJ1-2 and V is TRBV28; D remains ambiguous. Trimming took 2 bases from V and 8 from J, leaving 15 bases between them. The germline gives CDR1 MDHEN, CDR2 SYDVKM. CDR3 length: 14 amino acids.

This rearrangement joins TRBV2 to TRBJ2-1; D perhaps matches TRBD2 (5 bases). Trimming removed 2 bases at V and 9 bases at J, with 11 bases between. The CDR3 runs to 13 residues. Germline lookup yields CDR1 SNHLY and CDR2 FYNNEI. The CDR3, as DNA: TGTGCCAGCAGTGAATGGGAGTCCGGTGAGCAGTTCTTC. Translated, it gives CASSEWESGEQFF.

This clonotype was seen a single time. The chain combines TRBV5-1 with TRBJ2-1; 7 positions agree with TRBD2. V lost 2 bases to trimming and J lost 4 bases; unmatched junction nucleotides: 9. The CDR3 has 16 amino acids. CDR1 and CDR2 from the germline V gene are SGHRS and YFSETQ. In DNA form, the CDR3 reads TGCGCCAGCAGCTTTTCCCGGGGAGGGCCTTACAATGAGCAGTTCTTC. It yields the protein CASSFSRGGPYNEQFF. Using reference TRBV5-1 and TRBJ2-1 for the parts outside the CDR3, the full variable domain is KAGVTQTPRYLIKTRGQQVTLSCSPISGHRSVSWYQQTPGQGLQFLFEYFSETQRNKGNFPGRFSGRQFSNSRSEMNVSTLELGDSALYLCASSFSRGGPYNEQFFGPGTRLTVL.

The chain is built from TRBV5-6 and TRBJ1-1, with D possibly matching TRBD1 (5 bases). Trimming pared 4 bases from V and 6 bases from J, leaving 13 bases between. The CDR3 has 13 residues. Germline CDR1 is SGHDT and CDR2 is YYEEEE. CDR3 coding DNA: TGTGCCAGCAGCGGAGCAGGGAGGCCTGAAGCTTTCTTT. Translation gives CASSGAGRPEAFF. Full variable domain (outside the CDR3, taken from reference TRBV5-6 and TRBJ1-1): DAGVTQSPTHLIKTRGQQVTLRCSPKSGHDTVSWYQQALGQGPQFIFQYYEEEERQRGNFPDRFSGHQFPNYSSELNVNALLLGDSALYLCASSGAGRPEAFFGQGTRLTVV.

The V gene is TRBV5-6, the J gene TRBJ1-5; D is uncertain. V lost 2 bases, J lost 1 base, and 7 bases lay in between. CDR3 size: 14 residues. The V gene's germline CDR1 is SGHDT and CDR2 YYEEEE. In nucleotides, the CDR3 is TGTGCCAGCAGCTTCTACGGAAGCAATCAGCCCCAGCATTTT. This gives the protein CASSFYGSNQPQHF.

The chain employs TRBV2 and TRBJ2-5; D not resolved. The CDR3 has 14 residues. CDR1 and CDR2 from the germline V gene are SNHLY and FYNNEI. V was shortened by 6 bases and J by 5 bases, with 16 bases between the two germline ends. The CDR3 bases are TGTGCCAGCAGGGACGACGGAAGTTGGGAGACCCAGTACTTC. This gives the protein CASRDDGSWETQYF.

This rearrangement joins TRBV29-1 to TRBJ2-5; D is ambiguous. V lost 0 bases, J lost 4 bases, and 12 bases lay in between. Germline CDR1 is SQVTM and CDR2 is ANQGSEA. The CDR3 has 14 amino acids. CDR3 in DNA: TGCAGCGTTGAAGATCTGCAGGTTCGAGAGACCCAGTACTTC. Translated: CSVEDLQVRETQYF.

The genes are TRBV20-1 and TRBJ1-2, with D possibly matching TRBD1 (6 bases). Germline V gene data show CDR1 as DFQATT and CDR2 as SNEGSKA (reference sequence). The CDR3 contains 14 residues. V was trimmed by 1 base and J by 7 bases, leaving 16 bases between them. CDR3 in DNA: TGCAGTGCTAGAGTCCACGCGGGGGCGCGTGGCTACACCTTC. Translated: CSARVHAGARGYTF.

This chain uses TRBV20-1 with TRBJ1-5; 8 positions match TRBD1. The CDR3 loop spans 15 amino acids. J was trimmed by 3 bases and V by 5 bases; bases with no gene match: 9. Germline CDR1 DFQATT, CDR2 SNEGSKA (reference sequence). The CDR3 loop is CSADDRGLLNQPQHF. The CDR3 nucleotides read TGCAGTGCTGACGACAGGGGCCTGCTCAATCAGCCCCAGCATTTT.